The clone carrying this T cell receptor beta chain was found once. What it binds is unknown. Here immunoSEQ multiplex PCR was the method, and the copy in TCRdb shows in-frame clones only, minus some. The data contain about 77,000 clones, roughly 85% of them singletons. This sample is part of a study of OX40 agonist ivuxolimab in advanced cancers. Turning to the study itself: Prior anti-PD-1, anti-PD-L1 or anti-CTLA-4 therapy did not bar entry, and roughly 40% had some.

The V and J ends lost 1 base and 6 bases respectively, with 7 bases between them. The CDR3 runs 13 residues. Per the germline V gene, CDR1 is MGHRA and CDR2 is YSYEKL. Study-wide findings and caveats: Some nonresponders additionally presented with little normalized T-cell clonal expansion.

The chain joins TRBV4-1 to TRBJ1-5; D gene unclear. Sample: CD4+ or CD8+ T cells sorted from blood, taken in a trial of the OX40 agonist ivuxolimab. The sequence was obtained from an adult with an advanced solid tumor such as melanoma, head and neck, liver or kidney cancer. CDR3 DNA sequence: TGCGCCAGCAGCCAAGCGAGGGTTCAGCCCCAGCATTTT. This translates into CASSQARVQPQHF.